One sample yielded the 5 T cell receptor beta chains listed below, sequenced in a study of blood T cell repertoires in COVID-19. The method was immunoSEQ multiplex PCR; TCRdb's version includes in-frame clones alone and lacks a portion of them. This sample has hundreds of thousands of clones, with 88% found just once. Sample: peripheral blood. These receptors all come from a woman aged 25 to 39 with COVID-19, enrolled during active disease.

The chain employs TRBV5-4 and TRBJ2-2; D remains ambiguous. This CDR3 is 15 amino acids long. The V gene lost 0 bases and the J gene lost 1 base, with 7 bases spanning the gap. The germline gives CDR1 SGHNT, CDR2 YYREEE (reference sequence). CDR3 DNA sequence: TGTGCCAGCAGCTTGGGTCTGTTGAACACCGGGGAGCTGTTTTTT. It translates to CASSLGLLNTGELFF.

The rearrangement uses TRBV7-2 and TRBJ2-5; 8 bases match TRBD1. Germline lookup yields CDR1 SGHTA and CDR2 FQGNSA. Trimming took 3 bases from V and 7 from J; bases not matched to a gene: 13. This CDR3 comprises 16 residues. The CDR3 loop reads CASSFAGTGGGGTQYF. The DNA for the CDR3 is TGTGCCAGCAGCTTCGCCGGGACAGGAGGGGGTGGGACCCAGTACTTC.

With regard to this clone: This same CDR3 is encoded by further DNA sequences in the sample. The rearrangement joins TRBV5-1 to TRBJ1-4; 8 bases line up with TRBD1. Losses at the gene ends were 2 bases for V and 6 bases for J; bases not matched to a gene: 3. CDR3 size: 14 residues. Germline V gene data show CDR1 as SGHRS and CDR2 as YFSETQ. For the CDR3, the DNA is TGCGCCAGCAGCTTAGGACAGGGCGATGAAAAACTGTTTTTT. Translating it yields CASSLGQGDEKLFF. The complete variable domain, with remaining parts taken from reference TRBV5-1 and TRBJ1-4, reads KAGVTQTPRYLIKTRGQQVTLSCSPISGHRSVSWYQQTPGQGLQFLFEYFSETQRNKGNFPGRFSGRQFSNSRSEMNVSTLELGDSALYLCASSLGQGDEKLFFGSGTQLSVL.

This sequence joins TRBV18 and TRBJ2-1, with 8 nucleotides matching TRBD2. Trimming cost V 0 bases and J 8 bases; bases outside gene matches: 6. Germline loops: CDR1 KGHSH, CDR2 LQKENI. There are 15 residues in the CDR3. The CDR3 reads CASSPPSGSEYEQFF. In nucleotides, the CDR3 is TGTGCCAGCTCACCACCGAGCGGGAGTGAGTATGAGCAGTTCTTC.

CDR3 protein: CASSSAGVDNEKLFF. The DNA of the CDR3 is TGTGCCAGCAGCTCCGCAGGGGTTGATAATGAAAAACTGTTTTTT. J is TRBJ1-4 and V is TRBV7-2, with D maybe TRBD1 (6 bases). This CDR3 spans 15 amino acids. V dropped 4 bases and J dropped 4 bases, with 13 bases sitting between them. Germline V gives CDR1 SGHTA, CDR2 FQGNSA.